One sample yielded the 27 T cell receptor beta chains listed below, sequenced in a study of human T cells and chemical hapten exposure. TCRdb re-called the RACE reads with MiXCR, one entry per CDR3 protein. Of roughly 40,000 distinct CDR3 sequences listed, 9.5% to 15% are singletons. The time point here: pre-sensitization, week 0. The treatment: therapeutic diphenylcyclopropenone sensitization with weekly scalp DPC. This specimen was whole blood, taken in connection with sensitization to the hapten diphenylcyclopropenone (DPC). These TCRs come from a woman in her thirties with alopecia areata. Some clones in this sample may be carry-over from other donors' samples.

This clonotype was seen many times. This chain uses TRBV6-6 with TRBJ2-7, with 7 bases that match TRBD1. After removal of 2 bases from V and 3 bases from J, the junction contained 7 bases not matched to a gene. This CDR3 has 15 residues. Per germline, CDR1 MNHNY and CDR2 SVGAGI (reference sequence). In nucleotides, the CDR3 is TGTGCCAGCAGTTACCAGGGGACAGAGATCTACGAGCAGTACTTC. Translating gives CASSYQGTEIYEQYF.

The gene calls are TRBV5-1 and TRBJ2-3, with unresolved D. Deletions cut 5 bases from V and 2 bases from J, with 12 bases between. The CDR3 is made up of 14 amino acids. The germline CDR1 and CDR2 sequences are SGHRS and YFSETQ. The CDR3 sequence: CASREGRLTDTQYF. Here the CDR3 DNA reads TGCGCCAGCAGAGAAGGACGGCTCACAGATACGCAGTATTTT.

This clonotype was seen many times. The chain employs TRBV20-1 and TRBJ2-3, with 15 positions matching TRBD2. Looked up from germline, CDR1 is DFQATT and CDR2 is SNEGSKA (reference sequence). Germline trimming cut 4 bases from V and 3 bases from J; bases unmatched to any gene: 2. This CDR3 is built from 15 residues. The CDR3 loop reads CSAKGLAGGTDTQYF. The CDR3 nucleotides are TGCAGTGCTAAAGGACTAGCGGGAGGGACAGATACGCAGTATTTT.

This chain links TRBV7-8 with TRBJ2-1, with 11 bases identical to TRBD2. This CDR3 has 15 residues. Germline loops: CDR1 SGHVS, CDR2 FQNEAQ. Losses at the gene ends were 5 bases for V and 15 bases for J; bases not matched to a gene: 15. This CDR3 is CASSPIMVAGGGRFF. DNA of the CDR3: TGTGCCAGCAGCCCCATCATGGTAGCGGGAGGGGGGCGGTTCTTC.

This clonotype was counted ten times or more. This rearrangement joins TRBV6-5 to TRBJ1-1; D is perhaps TRBD1 (5 bases). The germline CDR1 and CDR2 sequences are MNHEY and SVGAGI. Trimming shortened V by 6 bases and J by 6 bases, and 14 bases separated the two germline ends. This CDR3 has 13 amino acids. CDR3 nucleotide sequence: TGTGCCAGCAGCTCCCCCGGGACGGCTGAAGCTTTCTTT. Amino acids: CASSSPGTAEAFF.

This clonotype was seen ten or more times. V gene TRBV9 combines with J gene TRBJ2-1, with D possibly being TRBD2 (6 bases). This CDR3 has 14 residues. Trimming stripped 0 bases from V and 5 bases from J, with 9 bases between. Germline CDR1 and CDR2: SGDLS and YYNGEE. CDR3 region: CASSVDSGNNEQFF. CDR3 bases: TGTGCCAGCAGCGTAGATAGCGGTAACAATGAGCAGTTCTTC.

This clonotype was found many times. This chain links TRBV4-3 with TRBJ2-3; D ambiguous. Germline V gene data show CDR1 as LGHNA and CDR2 as YSLEER. CDR3 length: 13 amino acids. Between the trimmed V and J ends, which lost 0 bases and 7 bases, there was a span of 8 bases. The CDR3 DNA sequence: TGCGCCAGCAGCCAAGATGGGCCAAATACGCAGTATTTT. Its translation: CASSQDGPNTQYF.

Only one count was recorded for this clonotype. Since a much larger clone is just one base distant, this may be a read error. The J gene is TRBJ1-4, the V gene TRBV18; no clear D. Germline V gives CDR1 KGHSH, CDR2 LQKENI. The CDR3 length is 14 residues. V lost 5 bases and J lost 7, with 14 bases in between. The CDR3 reads CASSERDVSEKLFF. CDR3 sequence (DNA): TGTGCCAGCTCAGAGCGGGATGTAAGTGAAAAACTGTTTTTT.

In this sample, this clonotype turned up a few times. The rearrangement uses TRBV11-2 and TRBJ2-2, with TRBD1 as a possible D gene (5 bases). The CDR3 has 15 amino acids. Germline V CDR1 and CDR2: SGHAT, FQNNGV. The V end was cut by 7 bases, the J end by 5 bases, with 17 bases between. The CDR3: CASTPTLQGTGELFF. CDR3 DNA: TGTGCCAGCACCCCAACCCTCCAGGGTACCGGGGAGCTGTTTTTT.

V usage is TRBV5-6 and J usage is TRBJ2-5; 7 bases map to TRBD1. Losses at the gene ends were 0 bases for V and 5 bases for J; bases not matched to a gene: 7. The CDR3 loop spans 15 amino acids. The germline V gene has CDR1 SGHDT and CDR2 YYEEEE. In nucleotides, the CDR3 is TGTGCCAGCAGCTTGGGACAGGGTGTTGGCGAGACCCAGTACTTC. It codes for CASSLGQGVGETQYF. The entire variable domain, with the rest obtained from reference TRBV5-6 and TRBJ2-5, is as follows: DAGVTQSPTHLIKTRGQQVTLRCSPKSGHDTVSWYQQALGQGPQFIFQYYEEEERQRGNFPDRFSGHQFPNYSSELNVNALLLGDSALYLCASSLGQGVGETQYFGPGTRLLVL.

This clonotype was observed at least ten times. The chain employs TRBV30 and TRBJ2-1, with D perhaps matching TRBD1 (5 bases). Germline CDR1 reads GTSNPN; CDR2 reads SVGIG (reference sequence). This CDR3 contains 23 residues. V lost 0 bases, J lost 2 bases, and 35 bases lay in between. The chain's CDR3 is CAWSVRLTSHLGQLPLTYNEQFF. Here the CDR3 DNA reads TGTGCCTGGAGTGTAAGGTTGACTTCCCATTTGGGGCAATTGCCATTGACCTACAATGAGCAGTTCTTC.

This clonotype has just a few counts. The V call is TRBV7-9, the J call TRBJ2-3; no clear D gene. Trimming took 7 bases from V and 0 from J, leaving 14 bases between them. Germline V gives CDR1 SEHNR, CDR2 FQNEAQ (reference sequence). The CDR3 runs 15 residues. The DNA of the CDR3 is TGTGCCAGCAACCCGTTTGCAGCTAGCACAGATACGCAGTATTTT. This encodes CASNPFAASTDTQYF.

This clonotype was seen ten or more times. The V call is TRBV7-6, the J call TRBJ2-2; 9 positions agree with TRBD2. The CDR3 contains 15 residues. J lost 7 bases, V lost 5 bases, and 8 bases had no gene match. CDR1 and CDR2 from the germline V gene are SGHVS and FNYEAQ. This chain's CDR3 is CASSPLAGPGGELFF. CDR3 nucleotide sequence: TGTGCCAGCAGCCCTCTAGCGGGACCCGGCGGGGAGCTGTTTTTT.

This clonotype showed up just a few times. The chain has TRBV18 and TRBJ2-7; a weak D match, TRBD2 (6 bases). The length of the CDR3 is 23 residues. V was shortened by 3 bases and J by 4 bases, with 40 bases between the two germline ends. Germline values: CDR1 KGHSH, CDR2 LQKENI. The CDR3, as DNA: TGTGCCAGCTCACCTATAGCGTATTTTGGGGGGACCCATGCCTCAACCTACCTTTACGAGCAGTACTTC. Protein product: CASSPIAYFGGTHASTYLYEQYF.

This clonotype was detected many times. J is TRBJ1-6 and V is TRBV7-9, with D perhaps matching TRBD1 (5 bases). The CDR3 loop spans 15 amino acids. CDR1 is SEHNR, CDR2 FQNEAQ, per germline (reference sequence). Trimming cost V 5 bases and J 8 bases, with 16 bases left between them. CDR3 amino acids: CASSPTGTEDSPLHF. The CDR3 bases are TGTGCCAGCAGCCCGACCGGGACTGAAGATTCACCCCTCCACTTT.

This clonotype was seen at least ten times. The genes are TRBV4-1 and TRBJ2-7; 9 bases align to TRBD2. V lost 4 bases, J lost 0 bases, and 7 bases stayed unmatched. Germline V gene data show CDR1 as MGHRA and CDR2 as YSYEKL. This CDR3 has 16 residues. The CDR3, as DNA: TGCGCCAGCAGCCCAGCCGGACTAGCGTTCTCCTACGAGCAGTACTTC. Translated: CASSPAGLAFSYEQYF.

In its sample, this clonotype was seen many times. The rearrangement uses TRBV4-2 and TRBJ2-7; weak D call: TRBD2 (7 bases). V lost 4 bases and J 4 bases, leaving 20 bases between the germline ends. The CDR3 sequence is 16 residues long. Germline-derived CDR1 and CDR2 are LGHNA and YNFKEQ. In nucleotides, the CDR3 is TGTGCCAGCAGCCCAGAGGGGGGCGGGAGCTGGTACGAGCAGTACTTC. It codes for CASSPEGGGSWYEQYF.

The rearrangement uses TRBV29-1 and TRBJ2-1; no reliable D call. V lost 4 bases, J lost 4 bases, and 2 bases lay in between. There are 10 residues in the CDR3. Germline-derived CDR1 and CDR2 are SQVTM and ANQGSEA. The CDR3 sequence: CSVVYNEQFF. In nucleotides, the CDR3 is TGCAGCGTTGTATACAATGAGCAGTTCTTC.

This clonotype was seen repeatedly, ten times or more. The chain combines TRBV24-1 with TRBJ2-1, with 7 positions matching TRBD1. J lost 4 bases, V lost 4 bases, and 6 bases had no gene match. This CDR3 comprises 15 residues. CDR1 and CDR2 from the germline V gene are KGHDR and SFDVKD. The DNA of the CDR3 is TGTGCCACCAGTGACCCGGGACAGATATACAATGAGCAGTTCTTC. This gives the protein CATSDPGQIYNEQFF.

This clonotype was detected a few times. This rearrangement joins TRBV11-2 to TRBJ2-7; D unresolved. Per germline, CDR1 SGHAT and CDR2 FQNNGV. V was clipped by 5 bases and J by 3 bases, with 5 bases between them. The CDR3 runs 11 residues. Written as DNA, the CDR3 is TGTGCCAGCAGCCACATCTACGAGCAGTACTTC. Encoded protein: CASSHIYEQYF.

Concerning this clonotype itself: This may be a read error, as it is one base from a much larger clone. V usage is TRBV7-2 and J usage is TRBJ2-5, with TRBD1 as a possible D gene (5 bases). Per germline, CDR1 SGHTA and CDR2 FQGNSA. The CDR3 extends over 12 amino acids. CDR3 amino acids: CACSLGAETQYF. DNA of the CDR3: TGTGCCTGCAGCTTAGGGGCCGAGACCCAGTACTTC.

The chain joins TRBV21-1 to TRBJ1-3; TRBD1 is the table's D call and was not checked against the DNA. TRBV21-1 is labeled a pseudogene. This CDR3 contains 13 residues. DNA of the CDR3: TGTGCCAGCCAGGGGACCTATGGAAACACCATATATTTT. It encodes CASQGTYGNTIYF.

The chain carries TRBV27 and TRBJ1-2; the D is unclear. Per the germline V gene, CDR1 is MNHEY and CDR2 is SMNVEV (reference sequence). This CDR3 has 12 amino acids. V shed 9 bases and J shed 4 bases, with 12 bases lying between them. CDR3 bases: TGTGCCAGTGGCAGGTTGGGCTATGGCTACACCTTC. Translated: CASGRLGYGYTF.

This clonotype was counted ten times or more. This chain joins TRBV3-1 and TRBJ1-6; TRBD1 agrees at 7 bases. This CDR3 is 14 amino acids long. Germline V lookup: CDR1 LGHDT, CDR2 YNNKEL (reference sequence). With 1 base clipped from V and 7 bases from J, the junction kept 1 base outside the gene matches. The CDR3 sequence is CASSQGRGNSPLHF. The CDR3, as DNA: TGTGCCAGCAGCCAAGGCAGGGGGAATTCACCCCTCCACTTT. Full variable domain (missing parts from reference TRBV3-1 and TRBJ1-6): DTAVSQTPKYLVTQMGNDKSIKCEQNLGHDTMYWYKQDSKKFLKIMFSYNNKELIINETVPNRFSPKSPDKAHLNLHINSLELGDSAVYFCASSQGRGNSPLHFGNGTRLTVT.

This clonotype occurred a few times. This chain uses TRBV7-8 with TRBJ1-5; D gene unclear. V was shortened by 1 base and J by 6 bases, with 4 bases between the two germline ends. The CDR3 is made up of 12 amino acids. Germline CDR1 SGHVS, CDR2 FQNEAQ. The CDR3 here is CASSLGGQPQHF. CDR3 coding DNA: TGTGCCAGCAGCTTAGGGGGTCAGCCCCAGCATTTT.

The J gene is TRBJ2-1, the V gene TRBV10-3; D is unresolved. CDR1 is ENHRY and CDR2 is SYGVKD in the germline V gene. This CDR3 has 13 amino acids. Deletions cut 1 base from V and 5 bases from J, with 6 bases between. CDR3 residues: CAISEYGNNEQFF. The CDR3 DNA follows: TGTGCCATCAGTGAGTACGGAAACAATGAGCAGTTCTTC.

The rearrangement uses TRBV9 and TRBJ2-3; unclear D gene. The CDR3 contains 15 residues. Germline V gene lookup returns CDR1 SGDLS and CDR2 YYNGEE. The germline V and J ends were trimmed by 2 bases and 6 bases, with 16 bases remaining between them. The CDR3, as DNA: TGTGCCAGCAGCGTGGCAGCCGGTTCGTTGGATACGCAGTATTTT. Translating gives CASSVAAGSLDTQYF.